The T cell receptor beta chain described here comes from a study of beta chain features in type 1 diabetes. Study-level results: Significant though moderate, a shortening of TCRB CDR3s appeared in all four CD4+ subsets of Type 1 diabetes patients. TCRB repertoires of naive, central memory and Treg cells appeared more similar among patients than among healthy donors. At VDJ recombination sites, type 1 diabetes patients had fewer insertions and more deleted nucleotides.

This clone has just a few counts. Antigen: not known. J lost 5 bases, V lost 4 bases, and 8 bases had no gene match. Germline V lookup: CDR1 SEHNR, CDR2 FQNEAQ (reference sequence). The CDR3 sequence is 14 residues long. Of the isolated RNA, all was reverse transcribed, and so the sequenced material was expressed TCRB transcripts. Data came from immunoSEQ multiplex PCR; TCRdb stores just in-frame clones and leaves some out. The sample yields 600,000 to 700,000 clones, around 15% seen once. About 120 mL of blood, on average, came from one heparinised draw per donor. The sequencing input was naive CD4+ T cells from blood. The chain couples TRBV7-9 to TRBJ2-7, with TRBD1 matching 7 bases. The sequence was collected from a man between 18 and 35 years old with type 1 diabetes. The CDR3 spells CASSSTDRSHEQYF. CDR3 DNA sequence: TGTGCCAGCAGCTCGACGGACAGGTCCCACGAGCAGTACTTC.